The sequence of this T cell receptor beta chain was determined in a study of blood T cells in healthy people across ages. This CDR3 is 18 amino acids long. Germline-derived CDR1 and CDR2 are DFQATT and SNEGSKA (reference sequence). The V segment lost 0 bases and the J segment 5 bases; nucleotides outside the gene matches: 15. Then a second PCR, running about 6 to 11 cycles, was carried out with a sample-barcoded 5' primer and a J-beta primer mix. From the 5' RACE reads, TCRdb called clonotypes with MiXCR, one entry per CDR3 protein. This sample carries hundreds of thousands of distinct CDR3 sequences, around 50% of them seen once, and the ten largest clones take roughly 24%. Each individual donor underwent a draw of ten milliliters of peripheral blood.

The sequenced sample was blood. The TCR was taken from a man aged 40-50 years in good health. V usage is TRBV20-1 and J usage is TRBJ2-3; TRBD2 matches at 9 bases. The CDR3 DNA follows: TGCAGTGCTAGAGATCGTTCCCCGGCTAGCGGGATTGGAGATACGCAGTATTTT. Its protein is CSARDRSPASGIGDTQYF.